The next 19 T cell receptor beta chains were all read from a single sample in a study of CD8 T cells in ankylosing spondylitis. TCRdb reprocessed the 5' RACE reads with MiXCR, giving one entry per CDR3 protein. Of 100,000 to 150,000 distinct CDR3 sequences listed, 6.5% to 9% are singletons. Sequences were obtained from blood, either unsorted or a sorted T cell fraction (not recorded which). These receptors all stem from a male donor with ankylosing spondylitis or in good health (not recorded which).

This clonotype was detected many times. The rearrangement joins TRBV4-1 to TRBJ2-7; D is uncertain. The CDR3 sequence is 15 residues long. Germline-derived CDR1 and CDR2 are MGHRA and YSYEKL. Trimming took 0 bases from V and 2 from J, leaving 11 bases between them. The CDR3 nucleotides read TGCGCCAGCAGCCAAGATCCGGCAGGTCCCTACGAGCAGTACTTC. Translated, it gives CASSQDPAGPYEQYF.

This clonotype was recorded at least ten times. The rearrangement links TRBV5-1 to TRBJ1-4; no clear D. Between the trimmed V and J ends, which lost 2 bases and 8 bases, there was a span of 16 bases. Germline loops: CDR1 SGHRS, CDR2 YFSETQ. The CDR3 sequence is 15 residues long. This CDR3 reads CASSFGPGLEEKLFF. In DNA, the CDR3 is TGCGCCAGCAGCTTTGGGCCGGGCTTGGAGGAAAAACTGTTTTTT.

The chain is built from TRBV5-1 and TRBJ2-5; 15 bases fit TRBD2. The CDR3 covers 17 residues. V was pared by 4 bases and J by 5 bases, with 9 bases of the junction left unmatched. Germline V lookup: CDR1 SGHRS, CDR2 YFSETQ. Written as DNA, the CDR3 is TGCGCCAGCAGCCACTCGGGACTAGCGGGAGGCGGCGAGACCCAGTACTTC. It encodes CASSHSGLAGGGETQYF.

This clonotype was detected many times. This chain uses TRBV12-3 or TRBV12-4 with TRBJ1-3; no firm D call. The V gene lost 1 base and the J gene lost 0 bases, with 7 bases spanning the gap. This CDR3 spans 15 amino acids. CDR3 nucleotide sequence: TGTGCCAGCAGTTTAGGGCCCGGCTCTGGAAACACCATATATTTT. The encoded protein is CASSLGPGSGNTIYF.

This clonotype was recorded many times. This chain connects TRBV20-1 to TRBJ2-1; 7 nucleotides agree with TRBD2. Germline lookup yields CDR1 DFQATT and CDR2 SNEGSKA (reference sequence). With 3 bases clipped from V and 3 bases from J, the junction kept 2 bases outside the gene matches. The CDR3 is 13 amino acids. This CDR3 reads CSASGGYYNEQFF. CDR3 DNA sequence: TGCAGTGCTAGCGGGGGGTACTACAATGAGCAGTTCTTC.

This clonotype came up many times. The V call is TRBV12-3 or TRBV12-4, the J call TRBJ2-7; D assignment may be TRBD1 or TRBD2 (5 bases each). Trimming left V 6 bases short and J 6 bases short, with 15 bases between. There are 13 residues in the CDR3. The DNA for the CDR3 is TGTGCCAGCAGCTCTTTCCGGGACGGCGAGCAGTACTTC. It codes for CASSSFRDGEQYF.

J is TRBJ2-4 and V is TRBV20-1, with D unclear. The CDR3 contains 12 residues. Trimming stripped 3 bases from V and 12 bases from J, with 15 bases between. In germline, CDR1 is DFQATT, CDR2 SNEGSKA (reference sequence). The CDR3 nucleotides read TGCAGTGCTAGGGATCAAACAGAACCTCAGTACTTC. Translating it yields CSARDQTEPQYF.

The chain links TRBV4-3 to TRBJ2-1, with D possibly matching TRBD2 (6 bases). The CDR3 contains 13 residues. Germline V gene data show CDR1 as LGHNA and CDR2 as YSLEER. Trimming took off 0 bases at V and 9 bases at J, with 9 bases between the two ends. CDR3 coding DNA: TGCGCCAGCAGCCAAGATGCGGGGTTTGAGCAGTTCTTC. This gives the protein CASSQDAGFEQFF.

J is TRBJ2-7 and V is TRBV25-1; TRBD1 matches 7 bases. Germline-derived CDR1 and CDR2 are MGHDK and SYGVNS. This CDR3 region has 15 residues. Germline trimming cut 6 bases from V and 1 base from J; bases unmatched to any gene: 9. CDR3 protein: CASSALTGISYEQYF. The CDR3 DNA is TGTGCCAGCAGCGCACTGACAGGGATTTCCTACGAGCAGTACTTC.

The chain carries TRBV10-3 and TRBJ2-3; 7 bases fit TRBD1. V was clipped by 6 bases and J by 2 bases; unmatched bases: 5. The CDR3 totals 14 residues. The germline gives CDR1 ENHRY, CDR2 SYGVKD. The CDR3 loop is CAIRGTEATDTQYF. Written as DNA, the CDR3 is TGTGCCATCAGGGGGACAGAGGCCACAGATACGCAGTATTTT.

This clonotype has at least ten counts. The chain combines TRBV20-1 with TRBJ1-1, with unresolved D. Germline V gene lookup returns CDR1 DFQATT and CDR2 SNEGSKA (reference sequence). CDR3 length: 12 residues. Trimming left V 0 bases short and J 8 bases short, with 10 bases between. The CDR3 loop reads CSARDFREEAFF. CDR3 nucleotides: TGCAGTGCTAGAGATTTTAGGGAGGAAGCTTTCTTT.

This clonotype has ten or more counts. This CDR3 is CASSFVGAPGTEAFF. CDR3 nucleotides: TGCGCCAGCAGCTTCGTTGGGGCGCCGGGCACTGAAGCTTTCTTT. This rearrangement joins TRBV5-1 to TRBJ1-1; perhaps TRBD1 as D (5 bases). This CDR3 contains 15 residues. V lost 2 bases, J lost 4 bases, and 15 bases lay in between. The germline CDR1 and CDR2 sequences are SGHRS and YFSETQ.

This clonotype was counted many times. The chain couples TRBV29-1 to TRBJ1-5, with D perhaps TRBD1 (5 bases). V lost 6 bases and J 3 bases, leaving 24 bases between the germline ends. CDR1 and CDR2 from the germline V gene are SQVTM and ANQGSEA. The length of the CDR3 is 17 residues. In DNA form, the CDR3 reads TGCAGCGTCCCCGCCACCGGAGGTTGGGGGTACAATCAGCCCCAGCATTTT. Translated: CSVPATGGWGYNQPQHF.

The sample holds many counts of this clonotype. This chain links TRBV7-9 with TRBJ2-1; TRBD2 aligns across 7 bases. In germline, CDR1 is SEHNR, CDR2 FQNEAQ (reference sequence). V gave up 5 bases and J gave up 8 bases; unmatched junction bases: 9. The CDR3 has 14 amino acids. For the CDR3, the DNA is TGTGCCAGCAGCATCGGACTAGTTATCGATGAGCAGTTCTTC. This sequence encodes CASSIGLVIDEQFF.

CDR3 nucleotides: TGTGCCAGCAGCCATGGACAGGGTGTTCGCTACGAGCAGTACTTC. Amino acids: CASSHGQGVRYEQYF. The J gene is TRBJ2-7, the V gene TRBV3-1, with 8 nucleotides matching TRBD1. V was pared by 3 bases and J by 3 bases, with 7 bases of the junction left unmatched. This CDR3 is 15 amino acids long. Germline V gene lookup returns CDR1 LGHDT and CDR2 YNNKEL (reference sequence).

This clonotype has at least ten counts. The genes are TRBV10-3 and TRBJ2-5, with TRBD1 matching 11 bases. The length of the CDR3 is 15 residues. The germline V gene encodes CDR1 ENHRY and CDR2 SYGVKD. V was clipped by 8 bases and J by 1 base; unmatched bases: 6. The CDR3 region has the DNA TGTGCCATCCGGGAGGGGACAGGGGGCCAAGAGACCCAGTACTTC. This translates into CAIREGTGGQETQYF.

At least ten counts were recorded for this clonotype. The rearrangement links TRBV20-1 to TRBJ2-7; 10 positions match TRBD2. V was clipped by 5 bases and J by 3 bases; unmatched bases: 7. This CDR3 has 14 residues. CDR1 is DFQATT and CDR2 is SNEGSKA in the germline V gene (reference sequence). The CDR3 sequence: CSAARLAGVYEQYF. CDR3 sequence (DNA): TGCAGTGCTGCCCGACTAGCGGGCGTCTACGAGCAGTACTTC.

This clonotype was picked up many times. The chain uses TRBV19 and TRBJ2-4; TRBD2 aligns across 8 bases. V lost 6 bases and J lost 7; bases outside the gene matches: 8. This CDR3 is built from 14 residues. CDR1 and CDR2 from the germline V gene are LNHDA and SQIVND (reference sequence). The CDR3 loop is CASSSPGLDNIQYF. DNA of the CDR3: TGTGCCAGTAGCTCTCCGGGACTAGATAACATTCAGTACTTC. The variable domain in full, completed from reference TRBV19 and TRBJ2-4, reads DGGITQSPKYLFRKEGQNVTLSCEQNLNHDAMYWYRQDPGQGLRLIYYSQIVNDFQKGDIAEGYSVSREKKESFPLTVTSAQKNPTAFYLCASSSPGLDNIQYFGAGTRLSVL.

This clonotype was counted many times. The CDR3 spells CSVAGLAGGYEQYF. CDR3 sequence (DNA): TGCAGCGTCGCGGGACTAGCGGGAGGCTACGAGCAGTACTTC. This chain links TRBV29-1 with TRBJ2-7; 15 positions match TRBD2. This CDR3 is 14 amino acids long. With 6 bases clipped from V and 3 bases from J, the junction kept 3 bases outside the gene matches. Per the germline V gene, CDR1 is SQVTM and CDR2 is ANQGSEA.